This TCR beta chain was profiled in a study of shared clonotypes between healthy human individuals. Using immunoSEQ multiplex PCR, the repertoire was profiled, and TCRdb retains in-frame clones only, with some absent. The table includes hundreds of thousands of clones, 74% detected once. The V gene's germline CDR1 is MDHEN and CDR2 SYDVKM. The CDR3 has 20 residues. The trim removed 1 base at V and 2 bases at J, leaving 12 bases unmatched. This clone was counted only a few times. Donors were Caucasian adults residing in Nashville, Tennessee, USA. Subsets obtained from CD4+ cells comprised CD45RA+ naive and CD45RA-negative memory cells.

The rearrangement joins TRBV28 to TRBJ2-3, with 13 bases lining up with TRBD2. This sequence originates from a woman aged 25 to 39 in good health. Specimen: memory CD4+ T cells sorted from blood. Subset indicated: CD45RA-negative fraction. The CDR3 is CASSLLLALGLAGNTDTQYF. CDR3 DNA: TGTGCCAGCAGTTTATTATTGGCGTTGGGACTAGCGGGAAACACAGATACGCAGTATTTT. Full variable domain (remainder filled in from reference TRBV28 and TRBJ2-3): DVKVTQSSRYLVKRTGEKVFLECVQDMDHENMFWYRQDPGLGLRLIYFSYDVKMKEKGDIPEGYSVSREKKERFSLILESASTNQTSMYLCASSLLLALGLAGNTDTQYFGPGTRLTVL.